This entry is about one T cell receptor beta chain. The data stem from a study of CD8 T cells in Susac syndrome. Reverse transcription used 0.5 to 1 ug RNA and random hexamers. By means of immunoSEQ multiplex PCR, TCR beta CDR3 spanning 54 Vbeta and 13 Jbeta underwent amplification. MiXCR, applied by TCRdb to the immunoSEQ multiplex PCR reads, yields one record per CDR3 protein. The sample consists of under 300,000 distinct CDR3 sequences, 96% of them appearing once. J lost 7 bases, V lost 7 bases, and 5 bases had no gene match. The CDR3 totals 13 residues. Per the germline V gene, CDR1 is SEHNR and CDR2 is FQNEAQ (reference sequence).

This clonotype was obtained from a human donor with Susac syndrome. The sample comprised CD4+ T cells from PBMCs. V gene TRBV7-9 combines with J gene TRBJ2-1, with TRBD2 identical over 9 bases. The CDR3: CASKLAGVNEQFF. The CDR3 DNA follows: TGTGCCAGCAAGTTAGCGGGAGTAAATGAGCAGTTCTTC.